This T cell receptor (beta chain) was captured in a study of cytomegalovirus exposure and HLA in healthy donors. PCR was performed using 60 Vbeta and 13 Jbeta primers. Clones were read by immunoSEQ multiplex PCR, and TCRdb kept only the in-frame ones, dropping some. The sample consists of some 96,000 clones, 65% to 85% of them appearing once. The sample holds a few counts of this clone. As yet, its antigen is unknown. Study-level findings and limits: A missense variant in DCLRE1C was later tied to TCR beta V- and J-gene trimming. The number of N-insertions in an Asian-associated ancestry cluster was reportedly below the approximately 700-donor mean in a later analysis.

Specimen: PBMCs. This sequence was found in a woman in her fifties or sixties in good health and CMV-seropositive.

As DNA, the CDR3 is TGTGCCAGCAGCGCCCAGGGGGCAACTAATGAAAAACTGTTTTTT. As protein: CASSAQGATNEKLFF. The V and J genes are TRBV9 and TRBJ1-4; 7 nucleotides align to TRBD1. V shed 3 bases and J 0 bases; nucleotides not matched to a gene: 2. The germline V gene encodes CDR1 SGDLS and CDR2 YYNGEE. This CDR3 contains 15 residues.